Listed below are T cell receptor beta chains from one sample, sequenced in a study of identical twins. TCRdb itself ran the 5' RACE reads through MiXCR, one entry per CDR3 protein. The table lists some 500,000 distinct CDR3 sequences, over 8.5% of them singletons. These same records also appear under a second study, on yellow fever vaccine responses in identical twins.

The source material was PBMCs. The receptors derive from a woman between 18 and 30 years old in good health. Each CDR3 is given with its conserved first and last residue. The order of the fields is D gene, V gene, J gene, clone size, CDR3 DNA, CDR3 protein. D genes are given only for firm matches. Clone sizes are given selectively: once, few, many, or a class where the clone is expanded.

d_gene: NA
v_gene: TRBV4-3
j_gene: TRBJ2-3
abundance: many
CDR3nt: TGCGCCAGCAGCCAAGATCCGGCGGCTTCGGATACGCAGTATTTT
CDR3aa: CASSQDPAASDTQYF

d_gene: NA
v_gene: TRBV19
j_gene: TRBJ2-7
abundance: few
CDR3nt: TGTGCCAGTAGCGGGTATTTCTACGAGCAGTACTTC
CDR3aa: CASSGYFYEQYF

d_gene: NA
v_gene: TRBV20-1
j_gene: TRBJ2-3
abundance: NA
CDR3nt: TGCAGTGCTAGAGGCCGGGGCAACCCAGATACGCAGTATTTT
CDR3aa: CSARGRGNPDTQYF

d_gene: NA
v_gene: TRBV4-3
j_gene: TRBJ1-2
abundance: NA
CDR3nt: TGCGCCAGCAGCCAAGATCAAGCAGCTAACTATGGCTACACCTTC
CDR3aa: CASSQDQAANYGYTF

d_gene: TRBD2
v_gene: TRBV2
j_gene: TRBJ2-4
abundance: NA
CDR3nt: TGTGCCAGCTCATTCGATCCGGGAGGGGGAAACATTCAGTACTTC
CDR3aa: CASSFDPGGGNIQYF

d_gene: NA
v_gene: TRBV5-6
j_gene: TRBJ2-1
abundance: few
CDR3nt: TGTGCCAGCCAACGACCGCAGACCTACAATGAGCAGTTCTTC
CDR3aa: CASQRPQTYNEQFF

d_gene: TRBD2
v_gene: TRBV10-3
j_gene: TRBJ2-3
abundance: many
CDR3nt: TGTGCCATCAGTGGATTAGCGGGGTCCATAGCAGATACGCAGTATTTT
CDR3aa: CAISGLAGSIADTQYF

d_gene: TRBD1
v_gene: TRBV5-1
j_gene: TRBJ2-2
abundance: NA
CDR3nt: TGCGCCAGCAAAGTTAGGACAGGGGCCACCGGGGAGCTGTTTTTT
CDR3aa: CASKVRTGATGELFF

d_gene: TRBD1
v_gene: TRBV11-2
j_gene: TRBJ2-1
abundance: few
CDR3nt: TGTGCCAGCAGCACAGGGGGGCGGGGCCACAATGAGCAGTTCTTC
CDR3aa: CASSTGGRGHNEQFF

d_gene: NA
v_gene: TRBV27
j_gene: TRBJ1-1
abundance: NA
CDR3nt: TGTGCCAGCAGAAGGAAGATTAACACTGAAGCTTTCTTT
CDR3aa: CASRRKINTEAFF

d_gene: TRBD1
v_gene: TRBV29-1
j_gene: TRBJ2-1
abundance: many
CDR3nt: TGCAGCGCACCGGGACAGGGGATCTACAATGAGCAGTTCTTC
CDR3aa: CSAPGQGIYNEQFF

d_gene: TRBD2
v_gene: TRBV12-3/TRBV12-4
j_gene: TRBJ2-7
abundance: few
CDR3nt: TGTGCCAGCAGCTCAACCGGGACTAGCTTCTACGAGCAGTACTTC
CDR3aa: CASSSTGTSFYEQYF

d_gene: NA
v_gene: TRBV11-1
j_gene: TRBJ2-5
abundance: NA
CDR3nt: TGTGCCAGCAGCAGTGACAGACTCACCCAGTACTTC
CDR3aa: CASSSDRLTQYF

d_gene: NA
v_gene: TRBV7-2
j_gene: TRBJ1-2
abundance: many
CDR3nt: TGTGCCAGCAACCCAGGGAGTGGCTACACCTTC
CDR3aa: CASNPGSGYTF

d_gene: NA
v_gene: TRBV24-1
j_gene: TRBJ2-1
abundance: few
CDR3nt: TGTGCCACCAGTGATTCCGGGACAACAGATTACAATGAGCAGTTCTTC
CDR3aa: CATSDSGTTDYNEQFF

d_gene: TRBD2
v_gene: TRBV7-2
j_gene: TRBJ2-5
abundance: few
CDR3nt: TGTGCCAGCAGCTTCGCAGCGGGAGGACCGGAGACCCAGTACTTC
CDR3aa: CASSFAAGGPETQYF

d_gene: NA
v_gene: TRBV12-3/TRBV12-4
j_gene: TRBJ1-1
abundance: few
CDR3nt: TGTGCCAGCAGTTTTCGGCGCGACACTGAAGCTTTCTTT
CDR3aa: CASSFRRDTEAFF

d_gene: NA
v_gene: TRBV5-1
j_gene: TRBJ1-2
abundance: few
CDR3nt: TGCGCCAGCAGCGTGGGGTCTCTCCCTAACTATGGCTACACCTTC
CDR3aa: CASSVGSLPNYGYTF

d_gene: TRBD1
v_gene: TRBV6-5
j_gene: TRBJ2-7
abundance: NA
CDR3nt: TGTGCCAGCAGTTACGGGACAGCCGCTTCCTACGAGCAGTACTTC
CDR3aa: CASSYGTAASYEQYF

d_gene: TRBD2
v_gene: TRBV27
j_gene: TRBJ2-1
abundance: few
CDR3nt: TGTGCCAGCAGCCCCACTAGCGGGGGGTCACCCTCGCAGTTCTTC
CDR3aa: CASSPTSGGSPSQFF

d_gene: TRBD2
v_gene: TRBV15
j_gene: TRBJ2-3
abundance: few
CDR3nt: TGTGCCACCAGCAGAGATAAGGCTAGCGGGGCAGATACGCAGTATTTT
CDR3aa: CATSRDKASGADTQYF

d_gene: NA
v_gene: TRBV7-9
j_gene: TRBJ2-6
abundance: many
CDR3nt: TGTGCCAGCAGCTTAGTACAGGTCTCTGGGGCCAACGTCCTGACTTTC
CDR3aa: CASSLVQVSGANVLTF

d_gene: NA
v_gene: TRBV20-1
j_gene: TRBJ1-5
abundance: many
CDR3nt: TGCAGTGCTAGCCAGGTGCTCAATCAGCCCCAGCATTTT
CDR3aa: CSASQVLNQPQHF

d_gene: NA
v_gene: TRBV7-9
j_gene: TRBJ2-5
abundance: NA
CDR3nt: TGTGCCAGCAGCCTTGGGGCGGTAGAGACCCAGTACTTC
CDR3aa: CASSLGAVETQYF

d_gene: TRBD1
v_gene: TRBV6-2/TRBV6-3
j_gene: TRBJ2-1
abundance: NA
CDR3nt: TGTGCCAGCAGTTACTTCGGACAGGGCTCCTACAATGAGCAGTTCTTC
CDR3aa: CASSYFGQGSYNEQFF

d_gene: NA
v_gene: TRBV15
j_gene: TRBJ1-1
abundance: NA
CDR3nt: TGTGCCACCAGCAGAGATCGGCAGGGAATGAACACTGAAGCTTTCTTT
CDR3aa: CATSRDRQGMNTEAFF

d_gene: TRBD2
v_gene: TRBV9
j_gene: TRBJ2-2
abundance: few
CDR3nt: TGTGCCAGCAGCGTAGTGGGGGGGGGAACCAAGAACACCGGGGAGCTGTTTTTT
CDR3aa: CASSVVGGGTKNTGELFF

d_gene: NA
v_gene: TRBV3-1
j_gene: TRBJ2-7
abundance: many
CDR3nt: TGTGCCAGCAGCCAAAGCGGACTTTCCTACGAGCAGTACTTC
CDR3aa: CASSQSGLSYEQYF

d_gene: TRBD1
v_gene: TRBV27
j_gene: TRBJ1-2
abundance: few
CDR3nt: TGTGCCAGCGGGGGACAGGGAGAGGGAGGTGGCTACACCTTC
CDR3aa: CASGGQGEGGGYTF

d_gene: NA
v_gene: TRBV7-7
j_gene: TRBJ2-5
abundance: NA
CDR3nt: TGTGCTAGCAGCTTAGTTAGGATGGAGACCCAGTACTTC
CDR3aa: CASSLVRMETQYF

d_gene: NA
v_gene: TRBV29-1
j_gene: TRBJ2-7
abundance: many
CDR3nt: TGCAGCGCTGCGGCAGGGTACGAGCAGTACTTC
CDR3aa: CSAAAGYEQYF

d_gene: NA
v_gene: TRBV29-1
j_gene: TRBJ2-7
abundance: few
CDR3nt: TGCAGCGTCGTAGCGGACTATCGAGCCCACGAGCAGTACTTC
CDR3aa: CSVVADYRAHEQYF

d_gene: TRBD2
v_gene: TRBV5-4
j_gene: TRBJ2-1
abundance: many
CDR3nt: TGTGCCAGCAGCTTGTTTGGACAAAGGACTAGCGGGAGTTCCTACAATGAGCAGTTCTTC
CDR3aa: CASSLFGQRTSGSSYNEQFF

d_gene: TRBD2
v_gene: TRBV5-1
j_gene: TRBJ2-7
abundance: many
CDR3nt: TGCGCCAGCAGCAGGGCCGGGACTAGCGCCTACGAGCAGTACTTC
CDR3aa: CASSRAGTSAYEQYF

d_gene: NA
v_gene: TRBV5-5
j_gene: TRBJ2-7
abundance: few
CDR3nt: TGTGCCAGCAGCTTGAGGTACGGAACCTACGAGCAGTACTTC
CDR3aa: CASSLRYGTYEQYF